The 10 T cell receptor beta chains below all came from one sample that was sequenced in a study of control samples from healthy donors and cancer patients. The protocol was immunoSEQ multiplex PCR, while the TCRdb copy is restricted to in-frame clones and leaves out a portion. Of roughly 49,000 clones detected, around nine tenths appear once; the ten largest clones hold approximately 40%. The sequenced sample consisted of PBMCs. All receptors derive from a man aged 50 or older with head and neck cancer.

The chain couples TRBV4-3 to TRBJ1-2; D is possibly TRBD1 (5 bases). Between the trimmed V and J ends, which lost 2 bases and 5 bases, there was a span of 24 bases. CDR1 LGHNA and CDR2 YSLEER come from the germline V gene. The CDR3 contains 18 residues. CDR3 sequence reads: CASSQMVGVLLQGYGYTF. The CDR3 region has the DNA TGCGCCAGCAGCCAAATGGTAGGGGTCCTACTCCAAGGGTATGGCTACACCTTC.

This chain links TRBV7-2 with TRBJ2-2; possible D gene TRBD1, 6 bases. CDR1 SGHTA and CDR2 FQGNSA come from the germline V gene. The CDR3 is 15 residues long. The ends were cut back, 1 base at V and 0 bases at J, with 6 bases in the middle. The chain's CDR3 is CASSLGQANTGELFF. The CDR3 nucleotides read TGTGCCAGCAGCTTAGGACAGGCGAACACCGGGGAGCTGTTTTTT.

The chain links TRBV11-2 to TRBJ2-1; unclear D gene. V was pared by 5 bases and J by 4 bases, with 15 bases between. The CDR3 consists of 15 residues. The germline gives CDR1 SGHAT, CDR2 FQNNGV. CDR3 DNA sequence: TGTGCCAGCAGCGAAGAAACAGAGGAGTACAATGAGCAGTTCTTC. Encoded protein: CASSEETEEYNEQFF.

Only a few counts were recorded for this clone. This rearrangement joins TRBV10-3 to TRBJ2-3; 9 bases map to TRBD2. In germline, CDR1 is ENHRY, CDR2 SYGVKD. This CDR3 is built from 14 residues. J gave up 6 bases and V 8 bases, and 9 bases lay outside the gene matches. CDR3 DNA: TGTGCCATCCTCGCGGGGGGGCCGGTGGATACGCAGTATTTT. Translated, it gives CAILAGGPVDTQYF.

The chain carries TRBV6-5 and TRBJ2-1, with a weak D call TRBD2 (6 bases). V was cut by 6 bases and J by 9 bases, with 21 bases left in between. Germline loops: CDR1 MNHEY, CDR2 SVGAGI. The CDR3 spans 15 residues. Written as DNA, the CDR3 is TGTGCCAGCAGCCTCGGAGGGCCATCAGCGGGTGAGCAGTTCTTC. This gives the protein CASSLGGPSAGEQFF.

CDR3 nucleotide sequence: TGTGCCAGCAGTTTAGGACAGGGGGCCAATTTTTTAACCCTCCACTTT. Amino acids: CASSLGQGANFLTLHF. The chain joins TRBV27 to TRBJ1-6, with 11 bases lining up with TRBD1. Germline trimming cut 2 bases from V and 14 bases from J; bases unmatched to any gene: 11. Germline CDR1 is MNHEY and CDR2 is SMNVEV (reference sequence). The CDR3 covers 16 residues.

The V and J genes are TRBV5-1 and TRBJ1-1, with a tentative D call TRBD1 (5 bases). V lost 2 bases, J lost 1 base, and 12 bases lay in between. The V gene's germline CDR1 is SGHRS and CDR2 YFSETQ. The CDR3 length is 15 residues. CDR3 protein: CASSFGGGRNTEAFF. CDR3 DNA sequence: TGCGCCAGCAGCTTCGGTGGGGGTAGGAACACTGAAGCTTTCTTT.

The chain employs TRBV28 and TRBJ2-2; 10 positions agree with TRBD1. J was trimmed by 6 bases and V by 11 bases; bases with no gene match: 9. Germline CDR1 and CDR2: MDHEN and SYDVKM. The CDR3 covers 14 residues. The CDR3, as DNA: TGTGCCGGTAGGACAGGGGGGGTCGCCGGGGAGCTGTTTTTT. Residues: CAGRTGGVAGELFF. The variable domain in full, completed from reference TRBV28 and TRBJ2-2, reads DVKVTQSSRYLVKRTGEKVFLECVQDMDHENMFWYRQDPGLGLRLIYFSYDVKMKEKGDIPEGYSVSREKKERFSLILESASTNQTSMYLCAGRTGGVAGELFFGEGSRLTVL.

V and J are TRBV13 and TRBJ1-6; 9 bases agree with TRBD1. Germline CDR1 is PRHDT and CDR2 is FYEKMQ (reference sequence). The CDR3 consists of 15 residues. J was trimmed by 7 bases and V by 3 bases; bases with no gene match: 4. DNA for the CDR3: TGTGCCAGCAGCTTTGACAGGGGGAACAATTCACCCCTCCACTTT. Amino acid sequence: CASSFDRGNNSPLHF.

This sequence joins TRBV4-1 and TRBJ2-3; D is unclear. The ends were cut back, 1 base at V and 4 bases at J, with 6 bases in the middle. The length of the CDR3 is 13 residues. CDR1 MGHRA and CDR2 YSYEKL come from the germline V gene. CDR3 nucleotide sequence: TGCGCCAGCAGCCAAGCTATAGCAGATACGCAGTATTTT. Amino acid sequence: CASSQAIADTQYF.